The entry below gives a single T cell receptor (beta chain) sequence along with its context. Its antigen remains unidentified. The PCR made use of 60 Vbeta and 13 Jbeta primers. Method: immunoSEQ multiplex PCR; TCRdb's copy keeps in-frame clones and lacks some. This table has approximately 97,000 clones, over 60% appearing once. This specimen belongs to a study of cytomegalovirus exposure and HLA in healthy donors. Study-level points and caveats: Sequencing depth across donors, presence/absence analyses assumed, was roughly uniform. Diagnosis of cytomegalovirus status made by the classifier reportedly showed high specificity and sensitivity.

J lost 3 bases, V lost 4 bases, and 5 bases had no gene match. Looked up from germline, CDR1 is LNHDA and CDR2 is SQIVND (reference sequence). This CDR3 is built from 14 residues. The sequenced sample was PBMCs. This chain connects TRBV19 to TRBJ1-1; 7 bases are a match to TRBD1. This TCR was recovered from a male donor in good health and CMV-seropositive. CDR3 residues: CASSKRGLDTEAFF. DNA for the CDR3: TGTGCCAGTAGTAAGAGGGGGCTGGACACTGAAGCTTTCTTT.